Following are 14 T cell receptor beta chains from one sample sequenced in a study of tumor-infiltrating lymphocytes in primary liver carcinoma (dated by TCRdb to the late 2010s). Blood RNA was extracted from unsorted whole blood using TRIzol reagent, and germline DNA was obtained with the DNeasy Blood & Tissue kit. The sample was run on an Illumina HiSeq 2500. A constant-region primer and ProtoScript II reverse transcriptase were used to reverse-transcribe TCRbeta-specific cDNA from approximately 550 ng total RNA. TCRbeta libraries were built with three nested multiplex PCR rounds, a slightly modified ARM-PCR procedure. Each of the first two PCR rounds ran for around 10 cycles using multiplex TRBV1-TRBV30 forward primers together with a Cbeta reverse primer. TCRdb itself trimmed the public reads at Q25 with fastp, ran MiXCR and retained productive beta chains. Rows with a matching CDR3 protein are joined into one entry that keeps the most common DNA and genes. Present in this sample are 180,000 or so distinct CDR3 sequences, over 50% of which were seen just once. Approximately 67% of the sample is taken by the ten largest.

Sequenced sample: peripheral blood. The origin of the receptors is a man aged 40-49 years with primary liver carcinoma and hepatitis B virus infection.

This chain joins TRBV29-1 and TRBJ1-1, with D possibly matching TRBD1 (6 bases). Deletions cut 4 bases from V and 0 bases from J, with 21 bases between. CDR1 is SQVTM, CDR2 ANQGSEA, per germline. This CDR3 spans 17 amino acids. The CDR3 protein is CSVGGLLTGFLNTEAFF. CDR3 DNA: TGCAGCGTTGGTGGTCTCTTGACAGGCTTTCTGAACACTGAAGCTTTCTTT.

This chain connects TRBV12-3 or TRBV12-4 to TRBJ1-2; D call uncertain. The CDR3 totals 14 residues. V lost 3 bases, J lost 6 bases, and 14 bases lay in between. The chain's CDR3 is CASSFPGVNHGYTF. The CDR3 DNA reads TGTGCCAGCAGTTTTCCTGGGGTGAACCATGGCTACACCTTC.

Concerning this clonotype: A clone one base away is much larger, so this may be a read error. CDR3 protein: CASSLDLCRGETQYF. The CDR3 DNA sequence: TGTGCCAGCAGCTTAGATCTCTGTAGAGGGGAGACCCAGTACTTC. This chain links TRBV11-2 with TRBJ2-5, with D possibly being TRBD2 (5 bases). Germline V gene lookup returns CDR1 SGHAT and CDR2 FQNNGV. The CDR3 has 15 residues. The V gene lost 0 bases and the J gene lost 5 bases, with 13 bases spanning the gap. The variable domain in full, with the rest retrieved from reference TRBV11-2 and TRBJ2-5, is EAGVAQSPRYKIIEKRQSVAFWCNPISGHATLYWYQQILGQGPKLLIQFQNNGVVDDSQLPKDRFSAERLKGVDSTLKIQPAKLEDSAVYLCASSLDLCRGETQYFGPGTRLLVL.

This clonotype was picked up a small number of times. The chain recombines TRBV6-6 with TRBJ2-5; 7 bases line up with TRBD2. Germline assignment: CDR1 MNHNY and CDR2 SVGAGI (reference sequence). The CDR3 totals 12 residues. J lost 6 bases, V lost 6 bases, and 4 bases had no gene match. For the CDR3, the DNA is TGTGCCAGCAGCACTAGCGTAAAGACCCAGTACTTC. This encodes CASSTSVKTQYF.

The chain carries TRBV5-4 and TRBJ1-2; D not certain. Germline CDR1 is SGHNT and CDR2 is YYREEE (reference sequence). V was pared by 1 base and J by 2 bases, with 6 bases between. The CDR3 contains 13 residues. CDR3 loop: CASSLTENYGYTF. In DNA, the CDR3 is TGTGCCAGCAGCTTGACAGAAAACTATGGCTACACCTTC.

The table lists this clonotype with a count of one. The junction and the germline gene differ at one end; a read error may be behind it. The V call is TRBV11-2, the J call TRBJ2-5; D is possibly TRBD1 or TRBD2 (5 bases each). This CDR3 is 13 amino acids long. Germline loops: CDR1 SGHAT, CDR2 FQNNGV. In nucleotides, the CDR3 is TGTGCTAGCAGATTGACAGATCGAGCGGCCCAGTACTTC. Protein sequence: CASRLTDRAAQYF. The full variable domain, in which reference TRBV11-2 and TRBJ2-5 provide the parts outside the CDR3, is EAGVAQSPRYKIIEKRQSVAFWCNPISGHATLYWYQQILGQGPKLLIQFQNNGVVDDSQLPKDRFSAERLKGVDSTLKIQPAKLEDSAVYLCASRLTDRAAQYFGPGTRLLVL.

This clonotype was picked up a small number of times. The chain combines TRBV10-2 with TRBJ2-5; no firm D call. The V end lost 2 bases, the J end lost 4 bases, and 5 bases lay between the germline ends. In germline, CDR1 is WSHSY, CDR2 SAAADI. The CDR3 runs to 12 residues. CDR3 sequence reads: CASSELRETQYF. For the CDR3, the DNA is TGCGCCAGCAGTGAGCTGAGAGAGACCCAGTACTTC.

The chain recombines TRBV13 with TRBJ2-7; D gene unclear. The CDR3 covers 13 residues. The V end was cut by 3 bases, the J end by 2 bases, with 8 bases between. Germline CDR1 reads PRHDT; CDR2 reads FYEKMQ (reference sequence). The CDR3: CASSLKGTYEQYF. Here the CDR3 DNA reads TGTGCCAGCAGCTTGAAGGGAACCTACGAGCAGTACTTC.

Comments on this clonotype: In this CDR3 the conserved last residue, phenylalanine or tryptophan, is missing, so a read error is likely. This chain uses TRBV5-5 with TRBJ2-7; 10 bases are shared with TRBD1. Germline CDR1 and CDR2: SGHKS and YYEKEE (reference sequence). The CDR3 has 13 residues. The trim removed 4 bases at V and 7 bases at J, leaving 5 bases unmatched. The DNA of the CDR3 is TGTGCCAGCAGCAGACAGGGGGCTAGGGAGCAGTACTAC. It codes for CASSRQGAREQYY.

This clonotype turned up a few times. This clone may be a read error of a much larger clone one base away. V gene TRBV11-1 combines with J gene TRBJ2-1, with a possible D match to TRBD2 (6 bases). The CDR3 sequence is 17 residues long. Germline loops: CDR1 SGHAT, CDR2 FQDESV (reference sequence). CDR3 nucleotide sequence: TGTGCCAGCAGCCCCCGAAGGGCTAGCGTGAAGTACAATGAGCAGTCCTTC. It is translated as CASSPRRASVKYNEQSF.

This sequence joins TRBV10-3 and TRBJ2-5, with D perhaps TRBD1 (6 bases). The ends were cut back, 2 bases at V and 5 bases at J, with 15 bases in the middle. CDR1 is ENHRY and CDR2 is SYGVKD in the germline V gene. This CDR3 is built from 15 residues. For the CDR3, the DNA is TGTGCCATCAGTGAGACGGGGACATTCCATGAGACCCAGTACTTC. Amino acids: CAISETGTFHETQYF.

Comments on this clonotype: A read error may explain this, as a much larger clone is one base away. This chain links TRBV11-2 with TRBJ1-2; no firm D call. The CDR3 spans 16 residues. Germline values: CDR1 SGHAT, CDR2 FQNNGV. Trimming took off 2 bases at V and 3 bases at J, with 16 bases between the two ends. The CDR3 loop reads CASSLQRSGPHYGYTF. The CDR3 DNA sequence: TGTGCCAGCAGCTTACAGAGGTCAGGCCCTCACTATGGCTACACCTTC.

The genes are TRBV28 and TRBJ2-7; TRBD1 might be the D (6 bases). The V end was cut by 3 bases, the J end by 5 bases, with 17 bases between. Germline V gene lookup returns CDR1 MDHEN and CDR2 SYDVKM. This CDR3 is built from 15 residues. The CDR3 protein is CASSFGGRVLHEQYF. CDR3 coding DNA: TGTGCCAGCAGTTTTGGGGGCAGGGTACTCCACGAGCAGTACTTC.

Details on this clonotype: Relative to the germline gene, one junction end is altered; a read error may explain this. The rearrangement links TRBV7-9 to TRBJ2-1; 13 bases are a match to TRBD2. This CDR3 spans 17 amino acids. Germline lookup yields CDR1 SEHNR and CDR2 FQNEAQ (reference sequence). The CDR3 region is CANSPRRTSGGYNEQFF. The CDR3 bases are TGTGCCAACAGCCCCCGACGGACTAGCGGGGGATACAATGAGCAGTTCTTC.